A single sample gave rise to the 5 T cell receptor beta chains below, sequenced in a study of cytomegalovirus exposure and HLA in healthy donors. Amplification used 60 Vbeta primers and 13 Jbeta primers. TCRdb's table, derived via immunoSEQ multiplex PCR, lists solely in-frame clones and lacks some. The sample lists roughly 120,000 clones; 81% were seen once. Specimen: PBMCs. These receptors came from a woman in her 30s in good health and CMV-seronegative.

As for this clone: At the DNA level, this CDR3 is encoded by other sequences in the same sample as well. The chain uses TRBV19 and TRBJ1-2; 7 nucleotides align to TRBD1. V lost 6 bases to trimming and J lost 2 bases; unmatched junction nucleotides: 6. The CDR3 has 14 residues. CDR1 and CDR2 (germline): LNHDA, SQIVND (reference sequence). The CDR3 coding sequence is TGTGCCAGTAGCAGGGGGTCGGAAAACTATGGCTACACCTTC. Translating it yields CASSRGSENYGYTF. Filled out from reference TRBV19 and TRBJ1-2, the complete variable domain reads DGGITQSPKYLFRKEGQNVTLSCEQNLNHDAMYWYRQDPGQGLRLIYYSQIVNDFQKGDIAEGYSVSREKKESFPLTVTSAQKNPTAFYLCASSRGSENYGYTFGSGTRLTVV.

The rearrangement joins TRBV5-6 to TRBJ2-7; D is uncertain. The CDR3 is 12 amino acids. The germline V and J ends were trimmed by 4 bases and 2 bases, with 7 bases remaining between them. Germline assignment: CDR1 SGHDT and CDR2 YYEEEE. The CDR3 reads CASSDKPYEQYF. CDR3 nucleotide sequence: TGTGCCAGCAGCGACAAACCCTACGAGCAGTACTTC.

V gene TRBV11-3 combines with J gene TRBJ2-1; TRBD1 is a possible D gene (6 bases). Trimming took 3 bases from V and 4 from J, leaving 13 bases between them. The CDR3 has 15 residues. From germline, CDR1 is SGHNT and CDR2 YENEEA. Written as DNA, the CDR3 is TGTGCCAGCAGCTTTGAACAGGGCTCTTACAATGAGCAGTTCTTC. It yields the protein CASSFEQGSYNEQFF.

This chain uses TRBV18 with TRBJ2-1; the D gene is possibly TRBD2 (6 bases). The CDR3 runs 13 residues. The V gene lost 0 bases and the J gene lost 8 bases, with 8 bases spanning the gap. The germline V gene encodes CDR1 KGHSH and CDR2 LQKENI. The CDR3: CASSPPEGYEQFF. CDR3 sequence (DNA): TGTGCCAGCTCACCACCGGAGGGCTATGAGCAGTTCTTC.

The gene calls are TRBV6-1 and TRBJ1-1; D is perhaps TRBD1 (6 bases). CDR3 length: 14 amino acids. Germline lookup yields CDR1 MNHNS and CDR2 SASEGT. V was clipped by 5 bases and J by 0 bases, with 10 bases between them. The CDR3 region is CASSLGGVNTEAFF. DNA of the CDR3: TGTGCCAGCAGTCTAGGGGGAGTGAACACTGAAGCTTTCTTT.